What follows are 27 T cell receptor beta chains derived from one specimen sequenced in a study of cytotoxic CD8 clonotypes in ibrutinib-treated CLL. This table comes from immunoSEQ multiplex PCR, and its TCRdb copy is limited to in-frame clones, with some not included. This sample has roughly 330,000 clones, with 60% to 80% found just once. The sequencing used PBMCs, collected after 36 months of ibrutinib treatment. The source is a human donor with chronic lymphocytic leukemia.

The rearrangement uses TRBV6-5 and TRBJ2-1, with 10 bases matching TRBD1. Unmatched junction bases numbered 5, after V lost 6 bases and J lost 6 bases. Germline values: CDR1 MNHEY, CDR2 SVGAGI. This CDR3 has 14 amino acids. CDR3 sequence reads: CASSSGQGINEQFF. In nucleotides, the CDR3 is TGTGCCAGCAGCTCGGGACAGGGGATCAATGAGCAGTTCTTC.

In DNA form, the CDR3 reads TGCGCCAGCAGCTCGGACATTACAAACACCGGGGAGCTGTTTTTT. Residues: CASSSDITNTGELFF. The chain is built from TRBV5-1 and TRBJ2-2, with a weak D call TRBD1 (5 bases). CDR3 size: 15 residues. Germline V gives CDR1 SGHRS, CDR2 YFSETQ. V lost 3 bases, J lost 2 bases, and 11 bases lay in between.

The CDR3 region has the DNA TGTGCCAGCAGCTTAGCGGCGGCAGTGCACGAGCAGTACTTC. Protein product: CASSLAAAVHEQYF. The chain carries TRBV7-2 and TRBJ2-7, with no clear D. From germline, CDR1 is SGHTA and CDR2 FQGNSA. The CDR3 loop spans 14 amino acids. With 0 bases removed from V and 5 bases from J, the gap between germline ends came to 11 bases.

This chain links TRBV19 with TRBJ2-5; tentatively, D is TRBD2 (5 bases). The CDR3 is 12 amino acids. The germline CDR1 and CDR2 sequences are LNHDA and SQIVND (reference sequence). V lost 6 bases and J lost 9, with 14 bases in between. The CDR3: CASRDPQRAQYF. CDR3 bases: TGTGCCAGTAGGGACCCTCAGAGGGCCCAGTACTTC.

The CDR3 loop reads CASSFAPGGTGELFF. CDR3 sequence (DNA): TGTGCCAGCAGTTTCGCGCCAGGGGGAACCGGGGAGCTGTTTTTT. This sequence joins TRBV6-5 and TRBJ2-2, with 7 bases matching TRBD1. Germline V gene data show CDR1 as MNHEY and CDR2 as SVGAGI. The CDR3 loop spans 15 amino acids. Trimming at V came to 4 bases and at J to 5 bases, leaving 7 bases not matched to a gene.

The chain uses TRBV4-3 and TRBJ2-7; D possibly corresponds to TRBD2 (5 bases). This CDR3 comprises 14 residues. The germline CDR1 and CDR2 sequences are LGHNA and YSLEER. V was cut by 0 bases and J by 5 bases, with 11 bases left in between. The CDR3 loop is CASSQDRGENEQYF. The CDR3 DNA sequence: TGCGCCAGCAGCCAAGATCGGGGAGAAAACGAGCAGTACTTC.

The chain couples TRBV29-1 to TRBJ1-1; D unclear. V was cut by 3 bases and J by 3 bases, with 14 bases left in between. The CDR3 contains 14 residues. The germline gives CDR1 SQVTM, CDR2 ANQGSEA. The CDR3 spells CSVENPYRDTEAFF. For the CDR3, the DNA is TGCAGCGTTGAGAATCCCTATCGGGACACTGAAGCTTTCTTT. The full variable domain, completed using reference TRBV29-1 and TRBJ1-1, is SAVISQKPSRDICQRGTSLTIQCQVDSQVTMMFWYRQQPGQSLTLIATANQGSEATYESGFVIDKFPISRPNLTFSTLTVSNMSPEDSSIYLCSVENPYRDTEAFFGQGTRLTVV.

The chain employs TRBV5-8 and TRBJ1-2, with D perhaps TRBD1 (5 bases). With 4 bases removed from V and 4 bases from J, the gap between germline ends came to 11 bases. This CDR3 comprises 13 residues. CDR1 and CDR2 from the germline V gene are SGHTS and YDEGEE. CDR3 sequence: CASSPTVSYGYTF. The CDR3 bases are TGTGCCAGCAGCCCGACAGTTAGCTATGGCTACACCTTC.

This clone turned up a few times. The V gene is TRBV15, the J gene TRBJ2-7, with D possibly TRBD1 on 5 matching bases. CDR3 length: 14 amino acids. Germline CDR1 LNHNV, CDR2 YYDKDF (reference sequence). V gave up 0 bases and J gave up 5 bases, with 11 bases separating them. The CDR3 coding sequence is TGTGCCACCAGCAGAGATCTAGGGGTAGACGAGCAGTACTTC. Its protein is CATSRDLGVDEQYF.

The genes are TRBV7-8 and TRBJ1-1; TRBD1 is a possible D gene (6 bases). Trimming took off 3 bases at V and 11 bases at J, with 10 bases between the two ends. The CDR3 has 11 amino acids. Germline CDR1 SGHVS, CDR2 FQNEAQ. The CDR3 DNA follows: TGTGCCAGCAGCTTTGGGCAGGGGGCTTTCTTT. It codes for CASSFGQGAFF.

The rearrangement links TRBV9 to TRBJ2-7; 8 bases map to TRBD1. Germline V gene data show CDR1 as SGDLS and CDR2 as YYNGEE. The CDR3 spans 14 residues. V shed 1 base, J shed 4 bases, and the junction held 4 bases outside the gene matches. CDR3 DNA sequence: TGTGCCAGCAGCGTACGGGACAGGCAATACGAGCAGTACTTC. Amino acids: CASSVRDRQYEQYF. Together with reference TRBV9 and TRBJ2-7, the CDR3 gives the full variable domain: DSGVTQTPKHLITATGQRVTLRCSPRSGDLSVYWYQQSLDQGLQFLIQYYNGEERAKGNILERFSAQQFPDLHSELNLSSLELGDSALYFCASSVRDRQYEQYFGPGTRLTVT.

The chain carries TRBV6-5 and TRBJ1-6; D remains unclear. This CDR3 has 13 amino acids. CDR1 MNHEY and CDR2 SVGAGI come from the germline V gene. The ends were cut back, 4 bases at V and 9 bases at J, with 10 bases in the middle. The CDR3 sequence: CASSSGAPSPLHF. CDR3 DNA sequence: TGTGCCAGCAGTTCAGGCGCTCCTTCACCCCTCCACTTT.

The chain employs TRBV9 and TRBJ2-2; perhaps TRBD1 as D (6 bases). Germline lookup yields CDR1 SGDLS and CDR2 YYNGEE. The CDR3 is made up of 15 amino acids. V was trimmed by 4 bases and J by 0 bases, leaving 10 bases between them. CDR3 in DNA: TGTGCCAGCAGCAACCGGGACACGAACACCGGGGAGCTGTTTTTT. Its protein is CASSNRDTNTGELFF. The full variable domain, with the rest looked up from reference TRBV9 and TRBJ2-2, is DSGVTQTPKHLITATGQRVTLRCSPRSGDLSVYWYQQSLDQGLQFLIQYYNGEERAKGNILERFSAQQFPDLHSELNLSSLELGDSALYFCASSNRDTNTGELFFGEGSRLTVL.

The chain recombines TRBV15 with TRBJ1-2; 11 bases are a match to TRBD1. The CDR3 covers 15 residues. Germline loops: CDR1 LNHNV, CDR2 YYDKDF (reference sequence). V trimming: 0 bases; J trimming: 7 bases; junction bases outside the gene matches: 4. The CDR3 DNA follows: TGTGCCACCAGCAGAGATGCCGGGACAGGGGGTGGCTACACCTTC. As protein: CATSRDAGTGGGYTF.

The CDR3 DNA sequence: TGTGCCAGCTCACCTTGGACAGGGGGGAATGAAAAACTGTTTTTT. Its protein product is CASSPWTGGNEKLFF. V and J are TRBV18 and TRBJ1-4; 10 nucleotides line up with TRBD1. Germline CDR1 reads KGHSH; CDR2 reads LQKENI. Losses at the gene ends were 3 bases for V and 5 bases for J; bases not matched to a gene: 3. The CDR3 runs to 15 residues.

The chain couples TRBV18 to TRBJ2-7; perhaps D is TRBD1 or TRBD2 (5 bases each). This CDR3 has 13 residues. CDR1 is KGHSH and CDR2 is LQKENI in the germline V gene. The V end lost 5 bases, the J end lost 5 bases, and 13 bases lay between the germline ends. CDR3 region: CASSVGVSNEQYF. As DNA, the CDR3 is TGTGCCAGCTCAGTGGGGGTATCTAACGAGCAGTACTTC.

Comments on this clone: At the DNA level, this CDR3 is encoded by other sequences in the same sample as well. V usage is TRBV9 and J usage is TRBJ1-1; D remains unclear. V lost 0 bases and J lost 3, with 6 bases in between. Germline V gene data show CDR1 as SGDLS and CDR2 as YYNGEE. The CDR3 sequence is 13 residues long. CDR3 nucleotides: TGTGCCAGCAGCGTAGAAGAAGACACTGAAGCTTTCTTT. Translation: CASSVEEDTEAFF.

The chain couples TRBV29-1 to TRBJ2-5, with D possibly TRBD2 on 6 matching bases. V lost 6 bases and J lost 4, with 6 bases in between. The CDR3 is made up of 10 amino acids. Per germline, CDR1 SQVTM and CDR2 ANQGSEA. CDR3 amino acids: CSVGRETQYF. Written as DNA, the CDR3 is TGCAGCGTCGGGAGAGAGACCCAGTACTTC.

Written as DNA, the CDR3 is TGCGCCAGCAGCCAGGGCCTGGGACAGGGCTCTCGGGAGCTGTTTTTT. Its translation: CASSQGLGQGSRELFF. The J gene is TRBJ2-2, the V gene TRBV4-3; 9 bases align to TRBD1. There are 16 residues in the CDR3. The J segment lost 9 bases and the V segment lost 3 bases, leaving 11 bases of the junction unmatched. Germline V lookup: CDR1 LGHNA, CDR2 YSLEER.

The chain joins TRBV9 to TRBJ1-2; D unclear. CDR3 size: 14 residues. CDR1 is SGDLS, CDR2 YYNGEE, per germline. V lost 0 bases and J 2 bases, leaving 8 bases between the germline ends. This chain's CDR3 is CASSVDLSNYGYTF. CDR3 coding DNA: TGTGCCAGCAGCGTAGATCTCAGCAACTATGGCTACACCTTC.

The V and J genes are TRBV5-6 and TRBJ1-1; D uncertain. This CDR3 region has 13 residues. With 4 bases removed from V and 0 bases from J, the gap between germline ends came to 7 bases. The germline gives CDR1 SGHDT, CDR2 YYEEEE. The CDR3 reads CASSPDMNTEAFF. CDR3 DNA: TGTGCCAGCAGCCCAGACATGAACACTGAAGCTTTCTTT.

This chain joins TRBV9 and TRBJ2-1, with D possibly matching TRBD2 (5 bases). CDR3 length equals 13 residues. The V gene lost 4 bases and the J gene lost 3 bases, with 8 bases spanning the gap. Germline V gene sequence: CDR1 SGDLS, CDR2 YYNGEE. CDR3 sequence (DNA): TGTGCCAGCAGCCTTACTAGCTACAATGAGCAGTTCTTC. Translating it yields CASSLTSYNEQFF. Filled out from reference TRBV9 and TRBJ2-1, the complete variable domain reads DSGVTQTPKHLITATGQRVTLRCSPRSGDLSVYWYQQSLDQGLQFLIQYYNGEERAKGNILERFSAQQFPDLHSELNLSSLELGDSALYFCASSLTSYNEQFFGPGTRLTVL.

The table lists this clone with a few counts. CDR3 region: CASSQDHNRRLYYGYTF. CDR3 bases: TGTGCCAGCAGCCAAGACCATAACAGGCGCCTCTACTATGGCTACACCTTC. V usage is TRBV14 and J usage is TRBJ1-2; TRBD1 might be the D (5 bases). Germline CDR1 and CDR2: SGHDN and FVKESK. V shed 0 bases and J shed 3 bases, with 17 bases lying between them. This CDR3 contains 17 residues.

This clone was detected once. V is TRBV19 and J is TRBJ1-1, with D perhaps TRBD1 (5 bases). This CDR3 comprises 13 residues. The ends were cut back, 5 bases at V and 4 bases at J, with 11 bases in the middle. CDR1 and CDR2 (germline): LNHDA, SQIVND (reference sequence). CDR3 sequence (DNA): TGTGCCAGTAGTTTTCAGGGTAGCACTGAAGCTTTCTTT. Protein product: CASSFQGSTEAFF.

This chain connects TRBV5-6 to TRBJ1-1; a weak D match, TRBD1 (6 bases). Trimming left V 4 bases short and J 5 bases short, with 15 bases between. The CDR3 is 14 residues long. Germline CDR1 is SGHDT and CDR2 is YYEEEE. Here the CDR3 DNA reads TGTGCCAGCAGCCGACCCGGGGGCTATACTGAAGCTTTCTTT. As protein: CASSRPGGYTEAFF.

This clone was counted only a few times. Germline is not matched at one junction end, which may reflect a read error. CDR3 nucleotides: TGTGCCATCAGTGATTGGACAGGGTCCCTCTTC. This gives the protein CAISDWTGSLF. This chain uses TRBV10-3 with TRBJ2-1; 8 bases line up with TRBD1. The CDR3 sequence is 11 residues long. Germline assignment: CDR1 ENHRY and CDR2 SYGVKD.

In the case of this clone: Other DNA sequences within the sample encode an identical CDR3. The chain has TRBV9 and TRBJ1-2; tentatively, D is TRBD1 (6 bases). The length of the CDR3 is 13 residues. The V end was cut by 4 bases, the J end by 5 bases, with 12 bases between. The germline CDR1 and CDR2 sequences are SGDLS and YYNGEE. This CDR3 reads CASSSRTAYGYTF. The CDR3 DNA reads as TGTGCCAGCAGCTCCCGGACAGCTTATGGCTACACCTTC.